The entry that follows covers one T cell receptor beta chain sequence. It lacks a known antigen. No base qualities exist here, and no much larger clone lies one base off it. There are 15 amino acids in the CDR3, from cysteine to phenylalanine inclusive. CDR3 DNA is the only sequence kept; it has 45 bases, read in frame from the first base. TCRbeta CDR3 regions were amplified from genomic DNA by means of the immunoSEQ Assay, a bias-controlled multiplex PCR. The source study handled its data this way. The number of nucleated cells in each sample was estimated from the amplification of reference gene primers within the assay. Sequence reads were collapsed and filtered to measure the absolute abundance of every unique TCRbeta CDR3 rearrangement. For each sample, productive Simpson clonality was calculated by taking the square root of Simpson's diversity index across productive rearrangements. TCRdb stores this immuneACCESS table with in-frame sequences only. Part of the clones is absent; in the studies checked, under half of the shortfall reflects unresolved V genes, and no reason is known for the rest. The V and J calls and clone size are taken from that table; D and trimming were inferred from the DNA. The sample records about 88,000 clones, 90% of which are singletons. The top ten constitute approximately 1.6% of the sample.

The data were taken from a study of blood T cell repertoires in COVID-19 (dated by TCRdb to 2020 to 2022). A note on the overall study: Samples from collaborators originated in the United States, Italy and Spain and spanned both the acute and convalescent phases of COVID-19. The material from the prospective study consisted of cDNA or gDNA derived from T cells, B-cell-depleted T cells, or PBMCs. The dataset comprised deeply sampled blood TCRbeta repertoires from subjects exposed to, actively infected with, or recovered from COVID-19. A freely available public database, intended as a resource for researchers studying the immune response to SARS-CoV-2, is where the repertoires were released. Samples came from the ongoing ImmuneRACE study (first 160 participants) plus 1,254 subjects from 6 global collaborators. A de-identified subject ID, COVID-19 status, age in years and sex were almost always included in the sample metadata. HLA class I and class II types, where available, came from metadata supplied by the sample provider rather than from assay-based typing.

Whole blood was collected in K2EDTA tubes by collaborating institutions according to the institutions' own protocols. For TCRbeta analysis, collaborators shipped samples as frozen whole blood, isolated PBMCs, or DNA extracted from either of those sample types. Paper-wide results and their limitations: Clinical and demographic metadata were provided uncurated, with the amount varying by source and participant.

The chain uses TRBV21-1 and TRBJ1-2. TRBV21-1 has pseudogene status. The sample taken for sequencing was peripheral blood. The sequence was obtained from a man in his fifties or sixties with acute or convalescent COVID-19. The DNA sequence reads TGTGCCAGCAGCAAGTTGGTTACGGCTAACTATGGCTACACCTTC. Its translation is CASSKLVTANYGYTF.